These 11 T cell receptor beta chains were sequenced from one sample in a study of T cell responses to AZD1222 COVID-19 vaccine. Sequenced by immunoSEQ multiplex PCR; TCRdb stores in-frame clones only, minus some. The repertoire holds about 180,000 clones, more than 80% seen once, with approximately 4.2% in the top ten. This specimen was peripheral blood, taken 28 days after the second dose of the MenACWY control vaccine. The receptors come from an adult who received the MenACWY meningococcal vaccine as a control.

This chain connects TRBV7-2 to TRBJ2-7; D may be TRBD2 (6 bases). The CDR3 totals 13 residues. Germline V CDR1 and CDR2: SGHTA, FQGNSA. Trimming stripped 7 bases from V and 2 bases from J, with 12 bases between. The CDR3 is CASNGGGAYEQYF. As DNA, the CDR3 is TGTGCCAGCAACGGAGGAGGGGCCTACGAGCAGTACTTC. Supplemented by reference TRBV7-2 and TRBJ2-7, the full variable domain reads GAGVSQSPSNKVTEKGKDVELRCDPISGHTALYWYRQSLGQGLEFLIYFQGNSAPDKSGLPSDRFSAERTGGSVSTLTIQRTQQEDSAVYLCASNGGGAYEQYFGPGTRLTVT.

This clone has just a few counts. The chain is built from TRBV12-3 or TRBV12-4 and TRBJ1-1; D is unclear. The CDR3 is 13 residues long. Trimming removed 0 bases from V and 1 base from J, with 3 bases in between. The CDR3 DNA sequence: TGTGCCAGCAGTTTAGCAGGGAACACTGAAGCTTTCTTT. It yields the protein CASSLAGNTEAFF.

The chain has TRBV28 and TRBJ2-6, with D perhaps matching TRBD1 (5 bases). Trimming removed 1 base at V and 5 bases at J, with 18 bases between. In germline, CDR1 is MDHEN, CDR2 SYDVKM. The CDR3 has 18 residues. The CDR3 protein is CASSLSPWTPPRANVLTF. CDR3 bases: TGTGCCAGCAGTTTATCCCCCTGGACACCCCCTAGGGCCAACGTCCTGACTTTC. The full variable domain, its missing parts supplied by reference TRBV28 and TRBJ2-6, is DVKVTQSSRYLVKRTGEKVFLECVQDMDHENMFWYRQDPGLGLRLIYFSYDVKMKEKGDIPEGYSVSREKKERFSLILESASTNQTSMYLCASSLSPWTPPRANVLTFGAGSRLTVL.

Only a few counts were recorded for this clone. This rearrangement joins TRBV6-2 or TRBV6-3 to TRBJ2-7; D call uncertain. Looked up from germline, CDR1 is MNHEY and CDR2 is SVGEGT. This CDR3 is built from 15 residues. Trimming left V 4 bases short and J 2 bases short, with 15 bases between. The CDR3 loop is CASSSPSTATYEQYF. DNA of the CDR3: TGTGCCAGCAGTTCACCTTCGACGGCTACCTACGAGCAGTACTTC.

The V and J genes are TRBV19 and TRBJ1-6; D not resolved. CDR1 and CDR2 (germline): LNHDA, SQIVND (reference sequence). V lost 0 bases and J lost 7, with 4 bases in between. CDR3 length equals 13 residues. The CDR3 DNA reads TGTGCCAGTAGTATAGAGGAAAATTCACCCCTCCACTTT. It yields the protein CASSIEENSPLHF.

The V call is TRBV3-1 (or the pseudogene TRBV3-2), the J call TRBJ2-5, with 7 bases that match TRBD2. Trimming cost V 0 bases and J 5 bases; bases outside gene matches: 9. Germline CDR1 is LGHDT and CDR2 is YNNKEL (reference sequence). The CDR3 runs to 16 residues. CDR3 sequence (DNA): TGTGCCAGCAGCCAAGATCTAGGCGGGAGTCTCGAGACCCAGTACTTC. Translating gives CASSQDLGGSLETQYF.

V usage is TRBV6-5 and J usage is TRBJ1-5; D not certain. From germline, CDR1 is MNHEY and CDR2 SVGAGI. The germline V and J ends were trimmed by 2 bases and 5 bases, with 7 bases remaining between them. The CDR3 runs to 13 residues. The DNA for the CDR3 is TGTGCCAGCAGTTACGGGATCTATCAGCCCCAGCATTTT. It is translated as CASSYGIYQPQHF.

The chain carries TRBV30 and TRBJ2-7; no firm D call. CDR3 length equals 12 residues. V lost 7 bases to trimming and J lost 5 bases, with 15 bases between them. Looked up from germline, CDR1 is GTSNPN and CDR2 is SVGIG (reference sequence). The CDR3 coding sequence is TGTGCCTTTCAGGATAACCCCCACGAGCAGTACTTC. It specifies CAFQDNPHEQYF. Drawing the rest from reference TRBV30 and TRBJ2-7, the complete variable domain is SQTIHQWPATLVQPVGSPLSLECTVEGTSNPNLYWYRQAAGRGLQLLFYSVGIGQISSEVPQNLSASRPQDRQFILSSKKLLLSDSGFYLCAFQDNPHEQYFGPGTRLTVT.

The CDR3 region is CASSYRGQAANQPQHF. CDR3 coding DNA: TGTGCCAGCAGTTACCGGGGACAGGCGGCGAATCAGCCCCAGCATTTT. This chain links TRBV6-5 with TRBJ1-5; TRBD1 aligns across 8 bases. The CDR3 totals 16 residues. The ends lost 2 bases at V and 4 bases at J; junction bases unmatched: 7. CDR1 MNHEY and CDR2 SVGAGI come from the germline V gene.

The CDR3 is CSVEGTNYEQYF. In nucleotides, the CDR3 is TGCAGCGTTGAGGGGACTAACTACGAGCAGTACTTC. This chain uses TRBV29-1 with TRBJ2-7; 7 bases are shared with TRBD2. Germline CDR1 and CDR2: SQVTM and ANQGSEA. The V and J ends lost 3 bases and 3 bases, in that order; junction bases with no gene match: 2. The CDR3 is made up of 12 amino acids.

This rearrangement joins TRBV18 to TRBJ2-2, with D perhaps matching TRBD1 or TRBD2 (5 bases each). V lost 0 bases and J 13 bases, leaving 15 bases between the germline ends. This CDR3 region has 14 residues. Germline CDR1 is KGHSH and CDR2 is LQKENI. The CDR3: CASSPPNSGAGLFF. CDR3 nucleotide sequence: TGTGCCAGCTCACCACCAAACAGTGGGGCGGGGCTGTTTTTT.